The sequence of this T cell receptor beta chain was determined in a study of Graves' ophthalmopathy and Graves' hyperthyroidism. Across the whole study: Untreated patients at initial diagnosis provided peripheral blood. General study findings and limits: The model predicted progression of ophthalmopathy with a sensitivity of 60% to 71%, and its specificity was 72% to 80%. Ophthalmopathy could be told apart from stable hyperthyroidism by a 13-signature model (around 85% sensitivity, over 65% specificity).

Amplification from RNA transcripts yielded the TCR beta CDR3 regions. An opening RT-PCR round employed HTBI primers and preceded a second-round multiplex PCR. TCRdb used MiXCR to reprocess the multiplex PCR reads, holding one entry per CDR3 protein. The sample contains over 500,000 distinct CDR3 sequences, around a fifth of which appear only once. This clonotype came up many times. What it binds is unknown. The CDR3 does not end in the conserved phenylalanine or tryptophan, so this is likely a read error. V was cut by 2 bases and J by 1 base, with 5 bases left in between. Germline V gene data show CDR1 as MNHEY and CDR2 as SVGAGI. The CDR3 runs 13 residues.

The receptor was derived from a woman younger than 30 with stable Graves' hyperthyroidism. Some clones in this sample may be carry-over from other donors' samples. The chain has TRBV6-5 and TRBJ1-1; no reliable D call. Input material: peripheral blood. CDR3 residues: CASSYAGNTEAFL. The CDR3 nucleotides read TGTGCCAGCAGTTACGCAGGGAACACTGAAGCTTTCCTT.